The clone carrying this TCR beta chain was counted between two and nine times. Its antigen is still unknown. Extracted RNA was reverse transcribed into cDNA, the sequencing template. Profiled with immunoSEQ multiplex PCR; TCRdb holds only in-frame clones, not every one. The table has some 110,000 clones, less than 75% seen once. Treatment denoted: oral pan-JAK inhibitor, 5-10 mg twice daily. Samples from alopecia areata patients were lesional scalp punch biopsies and peripheral blood. This specimen comes from a study of CD8+ T cells in alopecia areata. Overall study: Tofacitinib was taken orally by treated patients, and the dose was 5 to 10 mg twice daily.

The germline gives CDR1 MGHDK, CDR2 SYGVNS. The length of the CDR3 is 11 residues. The germline V and J ends were trimmed by 1 base and 10 bases, with 7 bases remaining between them. Overall study findings and caveats: It was less clear whether patients shared TCRs than it was in mice, possibly because of HLA. Uncertainty about whether baseline CD8+ expansion is linked to response remains, with one nonresponder.

Sample: CD8+ T cells sorted from blood, taken at week 4, from a patient treated with tofacitinib. V usage is TRBV25-1 and J usage is TRBJ1-2; D gene ambiguous. The TCR comes from a human donor with alopecia areata. The DNA of the CDR3 is TGTGCCAGCAGTGAATTATGGGTCTACACCTTC. Translating it yields CASSELWVYTF.